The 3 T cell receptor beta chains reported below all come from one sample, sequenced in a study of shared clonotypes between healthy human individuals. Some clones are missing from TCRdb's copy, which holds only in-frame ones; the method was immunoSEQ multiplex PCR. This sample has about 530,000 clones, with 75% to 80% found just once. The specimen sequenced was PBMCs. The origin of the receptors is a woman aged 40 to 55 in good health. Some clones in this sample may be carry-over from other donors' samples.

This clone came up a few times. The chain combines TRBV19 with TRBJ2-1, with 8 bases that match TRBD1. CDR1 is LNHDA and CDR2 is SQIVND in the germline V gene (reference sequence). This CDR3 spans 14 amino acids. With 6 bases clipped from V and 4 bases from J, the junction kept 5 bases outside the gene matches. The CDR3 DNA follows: TGTGCCAGTAGGCGGGACAGGAGATACAATGAGCAGTTCTTC. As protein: CASRRDRRYNEQFF.

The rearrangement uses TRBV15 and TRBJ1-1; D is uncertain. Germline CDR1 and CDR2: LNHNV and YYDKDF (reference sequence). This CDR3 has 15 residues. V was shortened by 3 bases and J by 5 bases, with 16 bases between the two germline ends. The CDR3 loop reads CATSSGSGRYTEAFF. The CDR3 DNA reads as TGTGCCACCAGCAGCGGAAGCGGCCGGTATACTGAAGCTTTCTTT.

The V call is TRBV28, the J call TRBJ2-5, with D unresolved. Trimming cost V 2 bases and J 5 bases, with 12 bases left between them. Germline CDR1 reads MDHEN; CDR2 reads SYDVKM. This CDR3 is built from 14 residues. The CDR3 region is CASSLVGLLETQYF. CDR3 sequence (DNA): TGTGCCAGCAGTTTAGTGGGGTTGTTGGAGACCCAGTACTTC.